Sequencing of this TCR beta chain was carried out in a study of T cells in Graves' hyperthyroidism and ophthalmopathy. Overall study results and limits: The model forecast ophthalmopathy, anticipating it by a median around 6.5 months before onset.

V was clipped by 6 bases and J by 1 base, with 12 bases between them. This CDR3 is built from 13 residues. CDR1 is DFQATT, CDR2 SNEGSKA, per germline (reference sequence). Graves' hyperthyroidism was deemed stable absent ophthalmopathy progression within 18 months. Each diagnosis drew on symptoms, thyroxine, TRAb, thyroid ultrasound and orbital computed tomography findings. This clonotype was observed at least ten times. Its antigen remains unknown. Amplified regions were TCR beta CDR3 sequences from RNA transcripts. The study used the HTBI primer set for a first-round RT-PCR of the TCR CDR3. TCRdb redid the calling of the multiplex PCR reads with MiXCR, one entry per CDR3 protein. The sample lists approximately 46,000 distinct CDR3 sequences, more than 40% occurring once.

This TCR was sampled from a woman in her 50s with Graves' hyperthyroidism. The V and J genes are TRBV20-1 and TRBJ2-5; D perhaps matches TRBD1 (5 bases). The sequenced sample consisted of peripheral blood or thyroid tissue (not recorded which). The CDR3 DNA sequence: TGCAGTGCATTTAGCCAGGGCCAAGAGACCCAGTACTTC. It encodes CSAFSQGQETQYF.